This is a list of T cell receptor beta chains from one sample in a study of CD8+CD57+ T cells in acquired aplastic anemia. TCRdb re-called the reads through MiXCR, storing one row per CDR3 protein. Of 150,000 to 200,000 distinct CDR3 sequences detected, 40% to 60% appear once; the ten largest clones hold about 30%. The source material was sorted CD4+, CD8+, or CD8+CD57+ T cells (not recorded which) from PBMCs. These receptors all stem from a human donor with aplastic anemia. Each CDR3 is given with its conserved first and last residue. A D gene is named only where the DNA matches it firmly. Clone size appears in some rows only: once, few, many, or a class for an expanded clone.

d_call	j_call	clone_size	v_call	cdr3_nt	cdr3_aa
TRBD1	TRBJ2-3	NA	TRBV25-1	TGTGCCAGCAGTGAATGGGACAGCAGCACAGATACGCAGTATTTT	CASSEWDSSTDTQYF
NA	TRBJ2-7	many	TRBV30	TGTGCCTGGAGTGTAGCGGGTATCACCTACGAGCAGTACTTC	CAWSVAGITYEQYF
TRBD2	TRBJ2-7	NA	TRBV7-9	TGTGCCAGCAGTGGACTAGCGGGAGGACTCTACGAGCAGTACTTC	CASSGLAGGLYEQYF
NA	TRBJ1-1	many	TRBV19	TGTGCCAGTAGTGGTCGGCGGGACACCATGAACACTGAAGCTTTCTTT	CASSGRRDTMNTEAFF
TRBD2	TRBJ2-7	NA	TRBV10-3	TGTGCCACCCGGGGCGGGGGGATCTCCTACGAGCAGTACTTC	CATRGGGISYEQYF
NA	TRBJ1-5	few	TRBV19	TGTGCCAGTAACATCGGACAGAACAATCAGCCCCAGCATTTT	CASNIGQNNQPQHF
NA	TRBJ1-3	NA	TRBV6-1	TGTGCCAGCAGTATAAATGGACAGCCGGGAAACACCACATATTTT	CASSINGQPGNTTYF
NA	TRBJ2-2	NA	TRBV25-1	TGTGCCAGCAGTGGAGACAGTGCTCCGACCGGGGAGCTGTTTTTT	CASSGDSAPTGELFF
NA	TRBJ2-7	many	TRBV7-2	TGTGCCAGCAGCTTTTGGCGGGACTACGAGCAGTACTTC	CASSFWRDYEQYF
NA	TRBJ1-5	many	TRBV15	TGTGCCACCAGCAGAGATCTGGGGGAGGCTCAGCCCCAGCATTTT	CATSRDLGEAQPQHF
NA	TRBJ1-2	NA	TRBV19	TGTGCCAGTAGGACGGGCAGGGATCATGGCTACACCTTC	CASRTGRDHGYTF
NA	TRBJ2-7	NA	TRBV19	TGTGCCAGTAGCCCAGGCGCGGTACGGGCGGCGAGCTCCTACGAGCAGTACTTC	CASSPGAVRAASSYEQYF
NA	TRBJ1-5	many	TRBV19	TGTGCCGGAGGGACGGGTAGCAATCAGCCCCAGCATTTT	CAGGTGSNQPQHF
NA	TRBJ2-1	many	TRBV14	TGTGCCAGCAGCCAAGTTATGGGGGATGAGCAGTTCTTC	CASSQVMGDEQFF
NA	TRBJ1-1	many	TRBV18	TGTGCCAGCTCCACGACCACTGAAGCTTTCTTT	CASSTTTEAFF
TRBD1	TRBJ2-7	many	TRBV12-3/TRBV12-4	TGTGCCAGCAGTGGGACAGGAACCGAGCAGTACTTC	CASSGTGTEQYF
TRBD1	TRBJ1-2	once	TRBV7-9	TGTGCCAGCAGCTCTGGACAGGGAGCTAACTATGGCTACACCTTC	CASSSGQGANYGYTF
TRBD1	TRBJ2-7	many	TRBV20-1	TGCAGTGCTAGGGACAGGAGGAGCTCCTACGAGCAGTACTTC	CSARDRRSSYEQYF
TRBD1	TRBJ1-1	many	TRBV2	TGTGCCAGCATTTTCGGGACAGGGGCAGGAAACACTGAAGCTTTCTTT	CASIFGTGAGNTEAFF
NA	TRBJ1-4	NA	TRBV10-3	TGTGCCATCAGTGAGCCCGGATCGTGGGGTGAAAAACTGTTTTTT	CAISEPGSWGEKLFF
NA	TRBJ2-7	NA	TRBV2	TGTGCCAGCAGTCGAAGCGGGACAGTGACCGAGCAGTACTTC	CASSRSGTVTEQYF
NA	TRBJ2-3	many	TRBV9	TGTGCCAGCAGCGAGGGGGGGCTATTTAATACGCAGTATTTT	CASSEGGLFNTQYF
NA	TRBJ2-7	NA	TRBV2	TGTGCCAGCAGCTTAGGGGCCCAGCCTTACGAGCAGTACTTC	CASSLGAQPYEQYF
NA	TRBJ1-5	NA	TRBV2	TGTGCCGGCAGCACGAGCAATCAGCCCCAGCGTTTT	CAGSTSNQPQRF
NA	TRBJ1-5	many	TRBV5-6	TGTGCCAGCAGCTTGGGATCCGGTACGGGGCCCCAGCATTTT	CASSLGSGTGPQHF
NA	TRBJ1-6	many	TRBV5-6	TGTGCCAGCAGCTTGCAGGCCTACTATAATTCACCCCTCCACTTT	CASSLQAYYNSPLHF
NA	TRBJ2-7	NA	TRBV9	TGTGCCAGCAGACCAAGGGTCTACGAGCAGTACTTC	CASRPRVYEQYF
TRBD1	TRBJ1-2	many	TRBV4-3	TGCGCCAGCAGCCAAGAAGGCAGGGGGCTTAACTATGGCTACACCTTC	CASSQEGRGLNYGYTF
NA	TRBJ2-7	few	TRBV19	TGTGCCAGTAGTATAGGGGGGACGGTCGAGCAGTACTTC	CASSIGGTVEQYF
TRBD1	TRBJ1-2	many	TRBV6-5	TGTGCCAGCAGTTCCGACAGGGAAGGCTACACCTTC	CASSSDREGYTF
NA	TRBJ2-6	few	TRBV29-1	TGCAGCGTTGAATTTAGCGTTATTCCTTCTGGGGCCAACGTCCTGACTTTC	CSVEFSVIPSGANVLTF
NA	TRBJ1-6	few	TRBV10-1	TGCGCCAGCAACAATGGCTATAATTCACCCCTCCACTTT	CASNNGYNSPLHF
TRBD1	TRBJ1-2	NA	TRBV27	TGTGCCAGCAGTTTAAGTGTGGGACAGGGGGCTCACTATGGCTACACCTTC	CASSLSVGQGAHYGYTF
TRBD1	TRBJ2-2	many	TRBV12-3/TRBV12-4	TGTGCCAGCAGCGACCCTTCGACAGGGATGTTGACCGGGGAGCTGTTTTTT	CASSDPSTGMLTGELFF
NA	TRBJ2-5	NA	TRBV2	TGTGCCAGCATTTATGTCGAAGAGACCCAGTACTTC	CASIYVEETQYF
NA	TRBJ2-1	once	TRBV7-2	TGTGCCAGCAGCTTAGCTAGCGGAGCCTACAATGAGCAGTTCTTC	CASSLASGAYNEQFF
NA	TRBJ2-7	many	TRBV20-1	TGCAGTGCCCCCGGGACATCGAGCTACGAGCAGTACTTC	CSAPGTSSYEQYF
TRBD1	TRBJ1-2	NA	TRBV19	TGTGCCACCACGGGACAGACCAACTATGGCTACACCTTC	CATTGQTNYGYTF
NA	TRBJ2-7	NA	TRBV10-3	TGTGCCATCGGCAGCCTTCTTTACGAGCAGTACTTC	CAIGSLLYEQYF
TRBD1	TRBJ2-5	NA	TRBV29-1	TGCAGCGTTCGACAGGGGATAGGGGAGACCCAGTACTTC	CSVRQGIGETQYF